These 9 T cell receptor beta chains originate from one sample sequenced in a study of shared clonotypes between healthy human individuals. TCRdb's table, derived via immunoSEQ multiplex PCR, lists solely in-frame clones and lacks some. The sample consists of about 990,000 clones, approximately 78% of them appearing once. Sequenced: memory CD4+ T cells from PBMCs. As to subset: CD45RA-negative fraction. These receptors all come from a man aged 18-30 years in good health. Some clones in this sample may be carry-over from other donors' samples.

The chain joins TRBV6-5 to TRBJ2-7, with 8 bases that match TRBD1. J gave up 6 bases and V 0 bases, and 10 bases lay outside the gene matches. From germline, CDR1 is MNHEY and CDR2 SVGAGI. This CDR3 spans 16 amino acids. The CDR3 region is CASSYSQTRGRPEQYF. The CDR3, as DNA: TGTGCCAGCAGTTACTCCCAAACCAGGGGGCGCCCCGAGCAGTACTTC.

The rearrangement links TRBV5-1 to TRBJ1-1; D is perhaps TRBD1 (5 bases). V lost 3 bases to trimming and J lost 0 bases, with 15 bases between them. The germline gives CDR1 SGHRS, CDR2 YFSETQ. This CDR3 is 16 amino acids long. The CDR3 sequence is CASSSSSRDLNTEAFF. The CDR3 nucleotides read TGCGCCAGCAGCTCCTCGTCCCGGGACTTGAACACTGAAGCTTTCTTT.

V is TRBV28 and J is TRBJ1-2; TRBD1 agrees at 8 bases. CDR3 length: 14 residues. V lost 3 bases, J lost 4 bases, and 4 bases stayed unmatched. The V gene's germline CDR1 is MDHEN and CDR2 SYDVKM. The chain's CDR3 is CASSLPGGAYGYTF. For the CDR3, the DNA is TGTGCCAGCAGTTTGCCAGGGGGCGCCTATGGCTACACCTTC.

This chain connects TRBV5-6 to TRBJ2-7, with a tentative D call TRBD2 (5 bases). This CDR3 is 14 amino acids long. Between the trimmed V and J ends, which lost 4 bases and 1 base, there was a span of 12 bases. The germline V gene has CDR1 SGHDT and CDR2 YYEEEE. CDR3 DNA sequence: TGTGCCAGCAGCAACGGCGGGTTTTCCTACGAGCAGTACTTC. Translating it yields CASSNGGFSYEQYF.

The chain couples TRBV9 to TRBJ1-4, with D unresolved. V shed 0 bases and J shed 6 bases, with 6 bases lying between them. Germline CDR1 and CDR2: SGDLS and YYNGEE. The CDR3 extends over 13 amino acids. CDR3 sequence: CASSVAPDEKLFF. CDR3 nucleotide sequence: TGTGCCAGCAGCGTAGCCCCAGATGAAAAACTGTTTTTT.

V usage is TRBV10-3 and J usage is TRBJ1-1; D may be TRBD1 (5 bases). V dropped 4 bases and J dropped 7 bases, with 19 bases sitting between them. Germline lookup yields CDR1 ENHRY and CDR2 SYGVKD. The CDR3 is 15 amino acids. The CDR3 nucleotides are TGTGCCATCAGTGGGGGGGGATATGGGATTTTTGAAGCTTTCTTT. Translation: CAISGGGYGIFEAFF.

This chain links TRBV5-4 with TRBJ2-1, with D possibly matching TRBD2 (7 bases). The CDR3 consists of 16 residues. Trimming took 4 bases from V and 7 from J, leaving 21 bases between them. Germline V gene sequence: CDR1 SGHNT, CDR2 YYREEE (reference sequence). Here the CDR3 reads CASSGFPQGRGNEQFF. For the CDR3, the DNA is TGTGCCAGCAGCGGCTTCCCGCAGGGGCGGGGGAATGAGCAGTTCTTC.

V gene TRBV5-8 combines with J gene TRBJ2-7; D unclear. Germline V lookup: CDR1 SGHTS, CDR2 YDEGEE. This CDR3 contains 12 residues. Trimming shortened V by 4 bases and J by 1 base, and 6 bases separated the two germline ends. The DNA for the CDR3 is TGTGCCAGCAGCCTGAGGTCCTACGAGCAGTACTTC. The encoded protein is CASSLRSYEQYF.

The V call is TRBV9, the J call TRBJ2-1, with TRBD2 matching 9 bases. V was clipped by 0 bases and J by 9 bases; unmatched bases: 7. Germline CDR1 SGDLS, CDR2 YYNGEE. The CDR3 totals 15 residues. The CDR3 is CASSVAFSGSGEQFF. The CDR3 DNA follows: TGTGCCAGCAGCGTAGCATTTAGCGGGAGCGGTGAGCAGTTCTTC.